A selection of T cell receptor beta chains follows, all from one sample in a study of PD-1 blockade in classical Hodgkin lymphoma. Sequenced by immunoSEQ multiplex PCR; TCRdb stores in-frame clones only, minus some. The sample has over 50,000 clones, around nine tenths seen once. The sample consisted of peripheral blood mononuclear cells (PBMCs), taken before the fourth cycle of nivolumab. These receptors were obtained from a human donor with classical Hodgkin lymphoma. The CDR3 runs from the conserved cysteine through the conserved F or W. Fields, in order: V gene, clone size, D gene, J gene, CDR3 DNA, CDR3 protein. The D gene is left open where the match is weak. Size is stated for part of the rows, as once, few or many counts, or as a class when the clone is expanded.

TRBV4-1,once,.,TRBJ1-2,TGCGCCAGCAGCCAAGAGGGGCTAGACGGCTACACCTTC,CASSQEGLDGYTF
TRBV5-6,.,.,TRBJ2-3,TGTGCCAGCAGCAGCTCGCCCCGACTTACTAGCACAGATACGCAGTATTTT,CASSSSPRLTSTDTQYF
TRBV18,once,.,TRBJ2-2,TGTGCCAGCTCACCAGGGGTCGGGGAGCTGTTTTTT,CASSPGVGELFF
TRBV11-2,.,TRBD2,TRBJ2-7,TGTGCCAGCAGCTCGCAGCGGGAGGTTATGTGGGAGCAGTACTTC,CASSSQREVMWEQYF
TRBV6-5,.,.,TRBJ1-2,TGTGCCAGCAGTTACTCGGGCCAGGGGAACTATGGCTACACCTTC,CASSYSGQGNYGYTF
TRBV5-4,.,TRBD2,TRBJ2-7,TGTGCCAGCTCTCCCGGGGGGGGCGAGCAGTACTTC,CASSPGGGEQYF
TRBV7-3,.,.,TRBJ2-2,TGTGCCAGCAGCTTAGTCCGGGGCCCCGGGGACACCGGGGAGCTGTTTTTT,CASSLVRGPGDTGELFF
TRBV18,once,.,TRBJ1-2,TGTGCCAGCTCACCCCTGGGGACGGATAACTATGGCTACACCTTC,CASSPLGTDNYGYTF
TRBV4-1,once,.,TRBJ1-3,TGCGCCAGCAGCCAAACGGGGGGGGGTGGAAACACCATATATTTT,CASSQTGGGGNTIYF
TRBV6-5,.,TRBD2,TRBJ2-1,TGTGCCAGCAGTCAAATGGGACTAGCAGTCCATGAGCAGTTCTTC,CASSQMGLAVHEQFF
TRBV29-1,.,TRBD1,TRBJ2-1,TGCAGCCTCTACGAGAGGGGGCACGAGGGCAATGAGCAGTTCTTC,CSLYERGHEGNEQFF
TRBV27,.,.,TRBJ1-1,TGTGCCAGCAGTTCGCGGGGGGCGGGTATGAACACTGAAGCTTTCTTT,CASSSRGAGMNTEAFF
TRBV29-1,.,.,TRBJ2-7,TGCAGCGTCACAACGAGCTCCTACGAGCAGTACTTC,CSVTTSSYEQYF
TRBV6-1,.,TRBD1,TRBJ1-2,TGTGCCACTAGGGACAGCATCGATGGCTACACCTTC,CATRDSIDGYTF
TRBV27,.,TRBD2,TRBJ2-7,TGTGCCAGCAGTCACCCGGGGACTAGCGGGAGGTCCGAGCAGTACTTC,CASSHPGTSGRSEQYF
TRBV5-1,.,.,TRBJ1-4,TGCGCCAGCAGTTTGGGACTCGAAAATGAAAAACTGTTTTTT,CASSLGLENEKLFF
TRBV7-2,.,.,TRBJ2-3,TGTGCCAGCAGCTTAGGCGACGACAGCACAGATACGCAGTATTTT,CASSLGDDSTDTQYF
TRBV18,once,TRBD2,TRBJ2-1,TGTGCCAGCTCACAGCGGGGGGGGGATGAGCAGTTCTTC,CASSQRGGDEQFF
TRBV5-1,once,.,TRBJ2-7,TGCGCCAGCAGCCCGGGCGGCGGGTTAGGGATGCAGTACTTC,CASSPGGGLGMQYF
TRBV19,.,TRBD1,TRBJ1-5,TGTGCCAGTAGTGGGACAGGTGATAGCAATCAGCCCCAGCATTTT,CASSGTGDSNQPQHF
TRBV28,.,TRBD1,TRBJ1-2,TGTGCCAGCACCCGGACAGGGATGGGTGGCTACACCTTC,CASTRTGMGGYTF
TRBV5-1,.,TRBD1,TRBJ2-5,TGCGCCAGCAGCACATATACACCGGGACAGCAAGAGACCCAGTACTTC,CASSTYTPGQQETQYF
TRBV6-5,.,.,TRBJ2-1,TGTGCCAGCAGTTCCGGGACGGAGCAGTTCTTC,CASSSGTEQFF
TRBV28,.,.,TRBJ2-3,TGTGCCAGCAGTTTATCGAGCACAGATACGCAGTATTTT,CASSLSSTDTQYF
TRBV11-3,.,.,TRBJ2-1,TGTGCCAGCAGCCCGTCCCCCCGGTCGGCCTTCAATGAGCAGTTCTTC,CASSPSPRSAFNEQFF
TRBV27,.,TRBD2,TRBJ2-2,TGTGCCAGCAGTTGGACTAGCGGGAGTAAGACCGGGGAGCTGTTTTTT,CASSWTSGSKTGELFF
TRBV19,.,TRBD1,TRBJ2-2,TGTGCCAGTGGAGACAGGGTAAACACCGGGGAGCTGTTTTTT,CASGDRVNTGELFF
TRBV6-5,.,.,TRBJ1-2,TGTGCCAGCAGTGGGAGCGCTAACTATGGCTACACCTTC,CASSGSANYGYTF
TRBV5-5,.,.,TRBJ1-5,TGTGCCAGCAGCTTCGGCGGCTTTAGCAATCAGCCCCAGCATTTT,CASSFGGFSNQPQHF
TRBV2,.,.,TRBJ1-3,TGTGCCAGCAGGGGCCCGATGATAATCGCAAACACCATATATTTT,CASRGPMIIANTIYF
TRBV7-2,.,.,TRBJ2-2,TGTGCCAGCAGCTTAGTCGACACCGGGGAGCTGTTTTTT,CASSLVDTGELFF
TRBV6-5,.,.,TRBJ1-3,TGTGCCAGCAGTCGAAAAACTGGAAACACCATATATTTT,CASSRKTGNTIYF
TRBV6-5,.,TRBD1,TRBJ2-2,TGTGCCAGCAGTACAGGGGGCGGGTCCACCGGGGAGCTGTTTTTT,CASSTGGGSTGELFF
TRBV13,once,TRBD2,TRBJ2-1,TGTGCCAGCAGCCGCCGGACTAGCGTTGAGCAGTTCTTC,CASSRRTSVEQFF
TRBV9,.,.,TRBJ2-2,TGTGCCAGCAGCCGAACAGGACCCGGGGAGCTGTTTTTT,CASSRTGPGELFF
TRBV7-3,.,TRBD1,TRBJ2-1,TGTGCCAGCAGCTTCGGACAGGCTCGGGACTACAATGAGCAGTTCTTC,CASSFGQARDYNEQFF
TRBV28,.,.,TRBJ1-6,TGTGCCAGCAGTCCCCTGCGCATGAGGGGGAATTCACCCCTCCACTTT,CASSPLRMRGNSPLHF